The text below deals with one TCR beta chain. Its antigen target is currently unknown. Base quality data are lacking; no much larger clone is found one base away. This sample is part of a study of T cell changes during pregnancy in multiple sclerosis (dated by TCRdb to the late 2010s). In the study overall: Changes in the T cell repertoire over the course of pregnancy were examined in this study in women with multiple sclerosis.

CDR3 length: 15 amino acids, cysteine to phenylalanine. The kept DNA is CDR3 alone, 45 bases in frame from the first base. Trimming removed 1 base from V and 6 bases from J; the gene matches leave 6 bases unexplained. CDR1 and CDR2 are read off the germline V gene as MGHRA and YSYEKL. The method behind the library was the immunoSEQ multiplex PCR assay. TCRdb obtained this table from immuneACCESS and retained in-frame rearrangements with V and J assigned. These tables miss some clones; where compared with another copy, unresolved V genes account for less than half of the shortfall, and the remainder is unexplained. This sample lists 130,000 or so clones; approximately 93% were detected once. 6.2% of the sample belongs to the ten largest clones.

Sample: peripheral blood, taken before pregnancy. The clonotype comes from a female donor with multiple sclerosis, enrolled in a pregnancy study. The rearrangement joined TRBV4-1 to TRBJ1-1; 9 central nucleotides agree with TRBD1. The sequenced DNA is TGCGCCAGCAGCCAAGCGGACAGGGGAGGATCTGAAGCTTTCTTT. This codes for CASSQADRGGSEAFF.